This T cell receptor beta chain was retrieved from a study of cytomegalovirus exposure and HLA in healthy donors. CDR1 is SEHNR, CDR2 FQNEAQ, per germline (reference sequence). J gave up 5 bases and V 4 bases, and 9 bases lay outside the gene matches. The CDR3 spans 16 residues. This PCR relied on a set of 60 Vbeta primers and 13 Jbeta primers. Profiling relied on immunoSEQ multiplex PCR, and the TCRdb table lists in-frame clones only, not all of them. Here the sample spans approximately 280,000 clones, 80% to 90% being singletons. Concerning this clone: Its antigen is undetermined.

Study-level results: The authors enumerated roughly 180 TCR beta chains as linked to cytomegalovirus.

The TCR was taken from a man in his forties in good health and CMV-seropositive. Sequencing used PBMCs. This rearrangement joins TRBV7-9 to TRBJ2-7; TRBD2 matches at 12 bases. As DNA, the CDR3 is TGTGCCAGCAGCTCCTTGACTAGCGGGAGTCTCGACGAGCAGTACTTC. Encoded protein: CASSSLTSGSLDEQYF.